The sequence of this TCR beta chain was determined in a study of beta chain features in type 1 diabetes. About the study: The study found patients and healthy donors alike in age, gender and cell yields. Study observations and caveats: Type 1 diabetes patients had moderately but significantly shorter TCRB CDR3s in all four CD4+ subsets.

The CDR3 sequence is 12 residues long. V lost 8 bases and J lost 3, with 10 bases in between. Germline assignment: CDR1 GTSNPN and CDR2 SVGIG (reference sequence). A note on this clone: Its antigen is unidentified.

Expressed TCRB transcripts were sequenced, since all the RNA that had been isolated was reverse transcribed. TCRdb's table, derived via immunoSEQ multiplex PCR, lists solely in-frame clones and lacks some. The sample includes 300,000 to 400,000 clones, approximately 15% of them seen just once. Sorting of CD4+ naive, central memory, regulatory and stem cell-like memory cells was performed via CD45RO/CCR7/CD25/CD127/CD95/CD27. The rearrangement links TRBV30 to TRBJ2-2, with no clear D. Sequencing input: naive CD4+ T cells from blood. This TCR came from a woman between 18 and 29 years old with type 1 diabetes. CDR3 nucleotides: TGTGCCGGGAATAGTTACACCGGGGAGCTGTTTTTT. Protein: CAGNSYTGELFF.